This T cell receptor beta chain was found in a study of T cells after yellow fever vaccination. On the study more broadly: It was SMART-Seq v4 Ultra Low Input that prepared the fractions with low cell numbers.

TCRdb re-called the 5' RACE reads through MiXCR, storing one row per CDR3 protein. The data show approximately 300,000 distinct CDR3 sequences, around 7.3% seen once. Germline V lookup: CDR1 MNHNS, CDR2 SASEGT. V was cut by 6 bases and J by 3 bases, with 14 bases left in between. The length of the CDR3 is 15 residues. The specimen was PBMCs, collected roughly 46 days after the first yellow fever vaccination. This clonotype originated in a man between 18 and 29 years old who received the YFV17D yellow fever vaccine. J is TRBJ2-2 and V is TRBV6-1; tentative D call: TRBD1 (6 bases). The CDR3 loop is CASSSLAGDTGELFF. The DNA of the CDR3 is TGTGCCAGCAGCTCCCTAGCAGGGGACACCGGGGAGCTGTTTTTT.